This T cell receptor beta chain is from a study of cytomegalovirus exposure and HLA in healthy donors. The PCR had 60 Vbeta and 13 Jbeta primers. Sequencing used immunoSEQ multiplex PCR; TCRdb keeps in-frame clones, though not all of them. The sample contains some 170,000 clones, roughly 79% of which appear only once. The ends lost 1 base at V and 3 bases at J; junction bases unmatched: 3. The CDR3 loop spans 14 amino acids. Germline lookup yields CDR1 LGHNA and CDR2 YNFKEQ. This clone was detected a few times. This TCR was recovered from a woman between 45 and 65 years old in good health and CMV-seronegative. The chain carries TRBV4-2 and TRBJ2-7, with 7 positions matching TRBD1. The sample consisted of PBMCs. The CDR3 DNA reads TGTGCCAGCAGCCAAGTGACAGGGATCTACGAGCAGTACTTC. Amino acid sequence: CASSQVTGIYEQYF.